This T cell receptor (beta chain) came from a study of post-analysis software for immune sequencing data. Overall study findings and caveats: A few TRBV segments were significantly more frequent in patients than in controls. TRBV5-6, TRBV5-1 and TRBV20-1 were among these segments.

Unique molecular identifiers were built into the TCR beta cDNA libraries. A single record per CDR3 protein comes from TCRdb applying MiXCR to the PCR reads. The sample lists 750,000 to 900,000 distinct CDR3 sequences; roughly 50% were seen once. About this clonotype itself: Antigen: not known.

The CDR3 covers 12 residues. Germline V gene data show CDR1 as MGHDK and CDR2 as SYGVNS. Trimming pared 7 bases from V and 6 bases from J, leaving 13 bases between. The sequence derives from a girl aged 5 to 17 with multiple sclerosis. Sequenced material: blood. V and J are TRBV25-1 and TRBJ2-7; weak D call: TRBD2 (6 bases). In nucleotides, the CDR3 is TGTGCCAGCAATCGGCGGGGTCGCGAGCAGTACTTC. Translating gives CASNRRGREQYF.